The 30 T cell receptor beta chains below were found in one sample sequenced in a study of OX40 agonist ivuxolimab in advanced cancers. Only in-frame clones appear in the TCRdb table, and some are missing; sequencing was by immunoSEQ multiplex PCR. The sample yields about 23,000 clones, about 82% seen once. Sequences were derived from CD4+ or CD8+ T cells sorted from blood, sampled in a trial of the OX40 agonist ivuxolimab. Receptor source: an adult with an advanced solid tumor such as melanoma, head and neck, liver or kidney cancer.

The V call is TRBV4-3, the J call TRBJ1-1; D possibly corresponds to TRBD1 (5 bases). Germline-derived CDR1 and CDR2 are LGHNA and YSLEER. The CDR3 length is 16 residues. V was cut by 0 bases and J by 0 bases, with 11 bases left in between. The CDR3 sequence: CASSQDRGSMNTEAFF. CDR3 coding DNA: TGCGCCAGCAGCCAAGATCGGGGCAGCATGAACACTGAAGCTTTCTTT.

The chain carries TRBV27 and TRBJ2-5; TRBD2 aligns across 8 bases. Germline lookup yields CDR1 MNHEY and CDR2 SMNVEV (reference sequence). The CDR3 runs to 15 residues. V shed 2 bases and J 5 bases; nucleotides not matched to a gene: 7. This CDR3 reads CASSLTSGGVETQYF. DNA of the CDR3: TGTGCCAGCAGTTTAACGAGCGGGGGAGTGGAGACCCAGTACTTC.

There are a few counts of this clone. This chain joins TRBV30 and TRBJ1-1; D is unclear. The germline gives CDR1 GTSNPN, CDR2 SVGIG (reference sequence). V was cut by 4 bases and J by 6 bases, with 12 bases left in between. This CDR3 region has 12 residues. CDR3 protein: CAWTRMGAEAFF. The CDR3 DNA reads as TGTGCCTGGACTCGGATGGGCGCTGAAGCTTTCTTT.

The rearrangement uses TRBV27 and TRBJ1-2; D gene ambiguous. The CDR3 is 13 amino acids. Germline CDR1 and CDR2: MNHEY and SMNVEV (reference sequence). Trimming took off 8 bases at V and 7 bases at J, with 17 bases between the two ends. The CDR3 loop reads CASSAPRWSGYTF. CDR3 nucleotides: TGTGCCAGCTCTGCCCCCCGTTGGTCTGGCTACACCTTC.

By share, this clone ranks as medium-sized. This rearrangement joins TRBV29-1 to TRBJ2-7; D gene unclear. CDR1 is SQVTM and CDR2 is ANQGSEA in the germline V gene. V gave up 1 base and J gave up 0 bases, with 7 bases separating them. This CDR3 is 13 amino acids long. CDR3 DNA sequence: TGCAGCGTTGAAGCGGAGAGCTCCTACGAGCAGTACTTC. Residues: CSVEAESSYEQYF.

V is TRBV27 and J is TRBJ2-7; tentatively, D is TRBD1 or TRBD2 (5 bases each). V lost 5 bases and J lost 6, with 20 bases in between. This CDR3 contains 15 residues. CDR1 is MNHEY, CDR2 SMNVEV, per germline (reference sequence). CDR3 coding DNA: TGTGCCAGCAGTGACCGTCAGGGAGACTTTTCCGAGCAGTACTTC. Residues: CASSDRQGDFSEQYF.

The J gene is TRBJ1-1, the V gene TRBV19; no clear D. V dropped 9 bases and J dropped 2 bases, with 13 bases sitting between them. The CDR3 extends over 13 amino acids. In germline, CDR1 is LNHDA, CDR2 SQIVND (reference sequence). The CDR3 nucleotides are TGTGCCAGCACCCTGGGAGTCAACACTGAAGCTTTCTTT. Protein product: CASTLGVNTEAFF. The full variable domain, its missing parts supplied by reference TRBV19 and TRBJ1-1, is DGGITQSPKYLFRKEGQNVTLSCEQNLNHDAMYWYRQDPGQGLRLIYYSQIVNDFQKGDIAEGYSVSREKKESFPLTVTSAQKNPTAFYLCASTLGVNTEAFFGQGTRLTVV.

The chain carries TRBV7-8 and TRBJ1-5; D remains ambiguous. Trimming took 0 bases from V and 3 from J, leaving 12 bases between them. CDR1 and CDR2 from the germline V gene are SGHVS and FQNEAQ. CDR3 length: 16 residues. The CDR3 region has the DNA TGTGCCAGCAGCTTAGCTGCAGTCTCTTACAATCAGCCCCAGCATTTT. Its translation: CASSLAAVSYNQPQHF.

The CDR3 region is CSARLAGGSNEQFF. CDR3 DNA sequence: TGCAGCGCCAGACTAGCGGGGGGATCCAATGAGCAGTTCTTC. The rearrangement links TRBV29-1 to TRBJ2-1, with TRBD2 matching 13 bases. The CDR3 is made up of 14 amino acids. Germline CDR1 reads SQVTM; CDR2 reads ANQGSEA. Unmatched junction bases numbered 6, after V lost 7 bases and J lost 6 bases.

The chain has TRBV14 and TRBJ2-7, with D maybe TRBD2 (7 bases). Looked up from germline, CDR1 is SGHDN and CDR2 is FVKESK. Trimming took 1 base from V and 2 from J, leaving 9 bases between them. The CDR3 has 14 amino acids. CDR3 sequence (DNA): TGTGCCAGCAGCCAAGGGGGGGGGCCCTACGAGCAGTACTTC. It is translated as CASSQGGGPYEQYF.

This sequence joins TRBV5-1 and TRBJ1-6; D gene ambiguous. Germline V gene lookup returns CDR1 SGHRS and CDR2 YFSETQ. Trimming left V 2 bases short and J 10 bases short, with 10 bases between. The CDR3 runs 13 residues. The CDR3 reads CASSFREGSPLHF. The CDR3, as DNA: TGCGCCAGCAGCTTTAGAGAAGGCTCACCCCTCCACTTT.

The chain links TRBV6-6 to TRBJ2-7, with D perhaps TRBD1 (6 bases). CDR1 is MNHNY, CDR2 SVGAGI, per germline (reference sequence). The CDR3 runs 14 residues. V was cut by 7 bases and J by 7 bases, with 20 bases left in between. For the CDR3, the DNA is TGTGCCAGCACGGATTCGAGGTCTCAGGGGGAGCAGTACTTC. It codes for CASTDSRSQGEQYF.

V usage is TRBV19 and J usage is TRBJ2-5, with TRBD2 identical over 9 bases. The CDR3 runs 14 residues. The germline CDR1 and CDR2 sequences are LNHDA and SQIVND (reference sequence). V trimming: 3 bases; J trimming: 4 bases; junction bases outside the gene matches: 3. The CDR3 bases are TGTGCCAGTAGTATTAGCGGGAGTTCAGAGACCCAGTACTTC. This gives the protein CASSISGSSETQYF.

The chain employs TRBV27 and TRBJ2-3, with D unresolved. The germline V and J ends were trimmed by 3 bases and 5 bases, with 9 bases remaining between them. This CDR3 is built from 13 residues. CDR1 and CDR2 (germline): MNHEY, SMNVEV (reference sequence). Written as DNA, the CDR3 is TGTGCCAGCAGTTTTGTCGGCGGAGATACGCAGTATTTT. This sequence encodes CASSFVGGDTQYF.

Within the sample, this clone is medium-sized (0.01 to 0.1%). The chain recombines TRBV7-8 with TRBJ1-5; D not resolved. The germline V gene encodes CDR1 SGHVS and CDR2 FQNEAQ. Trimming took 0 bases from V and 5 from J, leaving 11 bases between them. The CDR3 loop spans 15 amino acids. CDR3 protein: CASSLAGNQDQPQHF. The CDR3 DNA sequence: TGTGCCAGCAGCTTAGCCGGGAATCAGGATCAGCCCCAGCATTTT. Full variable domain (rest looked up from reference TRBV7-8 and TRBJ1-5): GAGVSQSPRYKVAKRGQDVALRCDPISGHVSLFWYQQALGQGPEFLTYFQNEAQLDKSGLPSDRFFAERPEGSVSTLKIQRTQQEDSAVYLCASSLAGNQDQPQHFGDGTRLSIL.

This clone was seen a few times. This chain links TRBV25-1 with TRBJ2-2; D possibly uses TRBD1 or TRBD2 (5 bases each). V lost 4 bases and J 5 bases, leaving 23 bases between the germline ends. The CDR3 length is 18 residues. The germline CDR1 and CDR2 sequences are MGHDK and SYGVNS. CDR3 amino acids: CASSGPLRDPEGTGELFF. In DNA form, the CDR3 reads TGTGCCAGCAGTGGGCCCCTCCGGGACCCGGAAGGGACCGGGGAGCTGTTTTTT.

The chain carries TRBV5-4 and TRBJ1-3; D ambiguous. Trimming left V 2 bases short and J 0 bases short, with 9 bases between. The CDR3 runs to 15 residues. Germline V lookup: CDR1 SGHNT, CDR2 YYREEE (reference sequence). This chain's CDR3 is CASSFWGGSGNTIYF. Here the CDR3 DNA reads TGTGCCAGCAGCTTTTGGGGAGGCTCTGGAAACACCATATATTTT.

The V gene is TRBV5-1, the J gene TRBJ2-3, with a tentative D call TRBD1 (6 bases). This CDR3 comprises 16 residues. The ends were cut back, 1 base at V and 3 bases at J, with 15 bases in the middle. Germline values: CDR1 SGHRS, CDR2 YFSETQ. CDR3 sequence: CASSLYRAPGTDTQYF. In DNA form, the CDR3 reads TGCGCCAGCAGCTTGTACAGGGCGCCAGGGACAGATACGCAGTATTTT.

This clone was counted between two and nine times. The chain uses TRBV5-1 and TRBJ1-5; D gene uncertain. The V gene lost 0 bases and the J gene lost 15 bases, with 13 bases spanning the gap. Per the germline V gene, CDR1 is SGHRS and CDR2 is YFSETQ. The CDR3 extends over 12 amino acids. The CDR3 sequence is CASSLDTGLWHF. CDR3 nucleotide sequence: TGCGCCAGCAGCTTGGACACCGGGTTATGGCATTTT. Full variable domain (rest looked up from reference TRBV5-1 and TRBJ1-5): KAGVTQTPRYLIKTRGQQVTLSCSPISGHRSVSWYQQTPGQGLQFLFEYFSETQRNKGNFPGRFSGRQFSNSRSEMNVSTLELGDSALYLCASSLDTGLWHFGDGTRLSIL.

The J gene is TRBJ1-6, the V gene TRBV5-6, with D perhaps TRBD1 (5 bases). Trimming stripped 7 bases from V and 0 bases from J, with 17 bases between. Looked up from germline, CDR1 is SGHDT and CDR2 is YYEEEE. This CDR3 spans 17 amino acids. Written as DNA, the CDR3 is TGTGCCAGCGGACGGCAGGGTAGCAGCTCCTATAATTCACCCCTCCACTTT. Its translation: CASGRQGSSSYNSPLHF.

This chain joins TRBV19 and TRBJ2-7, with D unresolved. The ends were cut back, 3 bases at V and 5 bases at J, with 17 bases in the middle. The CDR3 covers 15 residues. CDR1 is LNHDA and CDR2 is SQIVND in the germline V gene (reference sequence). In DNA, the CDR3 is TGTGCCAGTAGTATTATTTGGGCATCTCATAACGAGCAGTACTTC. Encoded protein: CASSIIWASHNEQYF. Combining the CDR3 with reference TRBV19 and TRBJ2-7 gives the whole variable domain DGGITQSPKYLFRKEGQNVTLSCEQNLNHDAMYWYRQDPGQGLRLIYYSQIVNDFQKGDIAEGYSVSREKKESFPLTVTSAQKNPTAFYLCASSIIWASHNEQYFGPGTRLTVT.

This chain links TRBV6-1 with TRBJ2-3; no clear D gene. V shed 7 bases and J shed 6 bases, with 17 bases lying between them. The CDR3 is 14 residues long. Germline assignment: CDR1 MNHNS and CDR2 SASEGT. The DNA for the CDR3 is TGTGCCAGCAATGGCGCTACCTTCTTTGATACGCAGTATTTT. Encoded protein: CASNGATFFDTQYF.

CDR3 sequence (DNA): TGTGCCAGCAGCTCACTAGCGGTTCCAGATACGCAGTATTTT. This encodes CASSSLAVPDTQYF. This chain uses TRBV11-2 with TRBJ2-3; 8 bases align to TRBD2. The CDR3 sequence is 14 residues long. Germline V lookup: CDR1 SGHAT, CDR2 FQNNGV. With V trimmed by 4 bases and J by 4 bases, 4 bases remained unmatched.

CDR3 in amino acids: CASSPTNYGYTF. The CDR3 nucleotides are TGTGCCAGCAGCCCGACTAACTATGGCTACACCTTC. This chain uses TRBV27 with TRBJ1-2; no definite D call. In germline, CDR1 is MNHEY, CDR2 SMNVEV (reference sequence). The CDR3 is 12 amino acids. V lost 6 bases and J lost 0, with 5 bases in between.

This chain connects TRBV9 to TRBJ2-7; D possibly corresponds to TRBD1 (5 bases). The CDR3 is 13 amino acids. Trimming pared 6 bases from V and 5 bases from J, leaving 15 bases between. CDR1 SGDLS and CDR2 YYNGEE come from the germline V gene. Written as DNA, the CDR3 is TGTGCCAGCACTCCCGAAGGGGCCGACGAGCAGTACTTC. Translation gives CASTPEGADEQYF. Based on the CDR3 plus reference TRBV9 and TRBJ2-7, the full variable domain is DSGVTQTPKHLITATGQRVTLRCSPRSGDLSVYWYQQSLDQGLQFLIQYYNGEERAKGNILERFSAQQFPDLHSELNLSSLELGDSALYFCASTPEGADEQYFGPGTRLTVT.

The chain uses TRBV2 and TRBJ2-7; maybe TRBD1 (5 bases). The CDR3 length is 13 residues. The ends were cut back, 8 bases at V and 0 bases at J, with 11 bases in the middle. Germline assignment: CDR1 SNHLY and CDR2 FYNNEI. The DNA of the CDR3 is TGTGCCAGCCAGGGTGGTAGCTCCTACGAGCAGTACTTC. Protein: CASQGGSSYEQYF.

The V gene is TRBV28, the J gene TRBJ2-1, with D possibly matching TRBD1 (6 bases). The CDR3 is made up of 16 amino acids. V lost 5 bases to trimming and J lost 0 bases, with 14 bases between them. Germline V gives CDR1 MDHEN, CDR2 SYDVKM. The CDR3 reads CASSTHRALSYNEQFF. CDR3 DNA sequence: TGTGCCAGCAGTACCCACAGGGCCCTCTCCTACAATGAGCAGTTCTTC.

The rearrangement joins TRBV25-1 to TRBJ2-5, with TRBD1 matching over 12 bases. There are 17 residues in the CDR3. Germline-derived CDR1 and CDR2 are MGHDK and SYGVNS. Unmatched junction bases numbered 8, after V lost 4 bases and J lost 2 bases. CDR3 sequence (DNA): TGTGCCAGCAGTGGCGGGACAGGGGGCGCGGGGCAAGAGACCCAGTACTTC. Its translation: CASSGGTGGAGQETQYF.

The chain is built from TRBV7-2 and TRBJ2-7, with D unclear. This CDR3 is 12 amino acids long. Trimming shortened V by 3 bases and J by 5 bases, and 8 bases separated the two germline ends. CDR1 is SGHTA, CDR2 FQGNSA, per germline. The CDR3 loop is CASSFGFNEQYF. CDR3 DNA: TGTGCCAGCAGCTTCGGTTTCAACGAGCAGTACTTC.

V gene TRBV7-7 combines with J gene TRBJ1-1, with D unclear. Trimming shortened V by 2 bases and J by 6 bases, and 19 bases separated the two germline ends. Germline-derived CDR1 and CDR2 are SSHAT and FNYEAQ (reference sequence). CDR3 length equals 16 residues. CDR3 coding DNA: TGTGCCAGCAGCTTAATATGGATCATCCGACATCCTGAAGCTTTCTTT. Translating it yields CASSLIWIIRHPEAFF.